This TCR beta chain appears in the sequencing data of a study of response to subunit inactivated influenza vaccine. Study-level results: Authors suggested each seasonal influenza vaccination recruits few new T cells.

With 7 bases removed from V and 6 bases from J, the gap between germline ends came to 13 bases. Germline V gene data show CDR1 as MNHNS and CDR2 as SASEGT. This CDR3 has 14 amino acids. About this clonotype itself: Its antigen is currently unknown.

TCRdb itself ran the RT-PCR reads through MiXCR, one entry per CDR3 protein. The sample consists of 290,000 or so distinct CDR3 sequences, over 20% of them appearing once. The receptor comes from a man between 45 and 75 years old who received an inactivated influenza vaccine. The V call is TRBV6-1, the J call TRBJ1-6, with D uncertain. The specimen was PBMCs from blood, collected less than 22 months after vaccination. Written as DNA, the CDR3 is TGTGCCAGCACCCCCGGACGGACTAATTCACCCCTCCACTTT. Amino acid sequence: CASTPGRTNSPLHF.